The 18 T cell receptor beta chains reported below all come from one sample, sequenced in a study of blood T cell repertoires in COVID-19. The protocol was immunoSEQ multiplex PCR, while the TCRdb copy is restricted to in-frame clones and leaves out a portion. Here the sample spans about 190,000 clones, roughly four fifths being singletons. What was sequenced was peripheral blood. These receptors were collected from a man over 45 who had recovered from COVID-19.

This clone was counted once. This chain uses TRBV27 with TRBJ2-7; 7 bases are shared with TRBD1. The CDR3 extends over 16 amino acids. Germline values: CDR1 MNHEY, CDR2 SMNVEV (reference sequence). V lost 5 bases to trimming and J lost 3 bases; unmatched junction nucleotides: 13. The CDR3 coding sequence is TGTGCCAGCAGTCCCCTGACAGGGTCTAAAAGCTACGAGCAGTACTTC. Residues: CASSPLTGSKSYEQYF.

The chain links TRBV28 to TRBJ2-7; D gene unclear. V was cut by 5 bases and J by 3 bases, with 5 bases left in between. CDR1 is MDHEN and CDR2 is SYDVKM in the germline V gene. The CDR3 covers 11 residues. In DNA form, the CDR3 reads TGTGCCAGCAGTGTGCGCTACGAGCAGTACTTC. Translating gives CASSVRYEQYF.

The J gene is TRBJ1-2, the V gene TRBV10-1; weak D call: TRBD1 (5 bases). The CDR3 runs to 13 residues. Germline-derived CDR1 and CDR2 are WNHNN and SYGVQD (reference sequence). Deletions cut 11 bases from V and 2 bases from J, with 15 bases between. The CDR3 DNA follows: TGCGCCGTTGGGGGGGGTCAAAACTATGGCTACACCTTC. Translated, it gives CAVGGGQNYGYTF.

This chain links TRBV10-3 with TRBJ2-2, with D maybe TRBD1 (5 bases). Trimming pared 8 bases from V and 7 bases from J, leaving 14 bases between. The CDR3 has 13 residues. Germline CDR1 is ENHRY and CDR2 is SYGVKD. As DNA, the CDR3 is TGTGCCATCGCAGACAGACTGGACGGGGAGCTGTTTTTT. Amino acids: CAIADRLDGELFF.

This clone rates as medium-sized. This sequence joins TRBV6-1 and TRBJ2-7; D ambiguous. The V end lost 2 bases, the J end lost 4 bases, and 6 bases lay between the germline ends. Looked up from germline, CDR1 is MNHNS and CDR2 is SASEGT. CDR3 length: 12 residues. Here the CDR3 reads CASSEPGYEQYF. The CDR3 DNA sequence: TGTGCCAGCAGTGAACCAGGATACGAGCAGTACTTC.

The chain employs TRBV30 and TRBJ1-2, with D perhaps TRBD1 (5 bases). Per the germline V gene, CDR1 is GTSNPN and CDR2 is SVGIG (reference sequence). Deletions cut 1 base from V and 7 bases from J, with 7 bases between. The CDR3 consists of 11 residues. DNA of the CDR3: TGTGCCTGGAGTGGTGACAGTGGCTACACCTTC. Amino acid sequence: CAWSGDSGYTF.

V usage is TRBV14 and J usage is TRBJ2-3; TRBD1 aligns across 7 bases. J gave up 6 bases and V 3 bases, and 9 bases lay outside the gene matches. Germline lookup yields CDR1 SGHDN and CDR2 FVKESK. The CDR3 covers 15 residues. The CDR3 spells CASSQMSGGRDTQYF. In nucleotides, the CDR3 is TGTGCCAGCAGCCAGATGTCAGGGGGAAGGGATACGCAGTATTTT.

The chain joins TRBV12-3 or TRBV12-4 to TRBJ1-1; no definite D call. This CDR3 contains 13 residues. Trimming removed 2 bases from V and 7 bases from J, with 11 bases in between. The CDR3 sequence is CASSLRRSLEAFF. The DNA for the CDR3 is TGTGCCAGCAGTTTACGCAGGTCACTTGAAGCTTTCTTT.

The V gene is TRBV14, the J gene TRBJ2-7; no reliable D call. CDR1 SGHDN and CDR2 FVKESK come from the germline V gene. This CDR3 is 12 amino acids long. V was shortened by 4 bases and J by 3 bases, with 7 bases between the two germline ends. Here the CDR3 DNA reads TGTGCCAGCAGCCTGACACGCTACGAGCAGTACTTC. It yields the protein CASSLTRYEQYF.

The chain uses TRBV30 and TRBJ1-3, with D tentatively TRBD1 (5 bases). Looked up from germline, CDR1 is GTSNPN and CDR2 is SVGIG (reference sequence). This CDR3 has 14 amino acids. Trimming took 3 bases from V and 0 from J, leaving 9 bases between them. CDR3 coding DNA: TGTGCCTGGAGCCCCGGGGGCTCTGGAAACACCATATATTTT. Translating gives CAWSPGGSGNTIYF.

On this clone itself: In the same sample, other DNA sequences code for this CDR3. The V call is TRBV6-5, the J call TRBJ2-1; 10 bases fit TRBD2. The length of the CDR3 is 16 residues. Germline CDR1 and CDR2: MNHEY and SVGAGI. V dropped 0 bases and J dropped 5; count of bases not matched to a gene: 4. CDR3 sequence reads: CASSYSRTSGNNEQFF. The CDR3 DNA is TGTGCCAGCAGTTACTCTAGAACTAGCGGGAACAATGAGCAGTTCTTC.

This clone was detected a few times. The chain is built from TRBV27 and TRBJ1-1; TRBD1 agrees at 9 bases. V lost 4 bases and J lost 4; bases outside the gene matches: 4. The CDR3 extends over 14 amino acids. CDR1 and CDR2 from the germline V gene are MNHEY and SMNVEV (reference sequence). The DNA for the CDR3 is TGTGCCAGCAGTTATCACAGGGGGCTCACTGAAGCTTTCTTT. Translated: CASSYHRGLTEAFF.

In its sample, this clone was seen a few times. In the same sample, other DNA sequences code for this CDR3. The chain has TRBV19 and TRBJ2-1, with a weak D call TRBD2 (6 bases). The CDR3 has 14 amino acids. Trimming shortened V by 2 bases and J by 4 bases, and 9 bases separated the two germline ends. CDR1 LNHDA and CDR2 SQIVND come from the germline V gene (reference sequence). CDR3 in DNA: TGTGCCAGTAGTATAACCGGGGGATACAATGAGCAGTTCTTC. As protein: CASSITGGYNEQFF.

This clone was detected once. This chain links TRBV27 with TRBJ2-7; 11 bases line up with TRBD2. Looked up from germline, CDR1 is MNHEY and CDR2 is SMNVEV (reference sequence). The CDR3 extends over 15 amino acids. The V gene end was trimmed by 6 bases and the J gene end by 0 bases; junction bases not matched to a gene: 4. The CDR3 spells CASRVAGGFSYEQYF. The CDR3, as DNA: TGTGCCAGCAGGGTAGCGGGAGGGTTCTCCTACGAGCAGTACTTC.

J is TRBJ1-4 and V is TRBV6-5; maybe TRBD1 (6 bases). Germline V gene data show CDR1 as MNHEY and CDR2 as SVGAGI. The V end was cut by 5 bases, the J end by 4 bases, with 14 bases between. CDR3 length equals 15 residues. CDR3 amino acids: CASSPAGEYNEKLFF. The CDR3 DNA is TGTGCCAGCAGTCCAGCAGGGGAATATAATGAAAAACTGTTTTTT.

The CDR3 loop reads CASSGSTSGRFNEQFF. The CDR3, as DNA: TGTGCCAGCAGTGGGTCTACTAGCGGGAGGTTCAATGAGCAGTTCTTC. The chain has TRBV2 and TRBJ2-1, with 12 positions matching TRBD2. The CDR3 has 16 amino acids. The trim removed 4 bases at V and 6 bases at J, leaving 7 bases unmatched. Germline CDR1 and CDR2: SNHLY and FYNNEI.

The rearrangement joins TRBV7-3 to TRBJ1-1; 10 bases line up with TRBD1. The trim removed 7 bases at V and 2 bases at J, leaving 10 bases unmatched. Germline CDR1 reads SGHTA; CDR2 reads FQGTGA. The CDR3 extends over 16 amino acids. DNA of the CDR3: TGTGCCAGCACCTTGGGGGGACAGGGGAAAAACACTGAAGCTTTCTTT. Translation gives CASTLGGQGKNTEAFF. Based on the CDR3 plus reference TRBV7-3 and TRBJ1-1, the full variable domain is GAGVSQTPSNKVTEKGKYVELRCDPISGHTALYWYRQSLGQGPEFLIYFQGTGAADDSGLPNDRFFAVRPEGSVSTLKIQRTERGDSAVYLCASTLGGQGKNTEAFFGQGTRLTVV.

This chain links TRBV6-6 with TRBJ2-6; D not resolved. With 7 bases removed from V and 2 bases from J, the gap between germline ends came to 9 bases. This CDR3 is 14 amino acids long. CDR1 MNHNY and CDR2 SVGAGI come from the germline V gene (reference sequence). CDR3 loop: CASTHPAGANVLTF. CDR3 coding DNA: TGTGCCAGCACCCACCCAGCTGGGGCCAACGTCCTGACTTTC.